Presented here are 19 T cell receptor beta chains from one specimen sequenced in a study of blood T cell repertoires in COVID-19 (dated by TCRdb to the early 2020s). Libraries were made using the immunoSEQ multiplex PCR assay. TCRdb provides this immuneACCESS table in a form limited to in-frame rearrangements. Some clones are lacking; in checked studies, under half of them reflect an unresolved V gene, and why the rest are absent is not known. Within this sample are 250,000 or so clones, with less than 90% of them counted one time only. The top ten clones comprise about 1.5% of the sample. Material: peripheral blood. The receptors derive from a woman in her 40s who had recovered from COVID-19.

V and J are TRBV7-2 and TRBJ1-1; D is unresolved. Germline V gene sequence: CDR1 SGHTA, CDR2 FQGNSA. The CDR3 has 13 residues. The germline V and J ends were trimmed by 1 base and 3 bases, with 6 bases remaining between them. The CDR3 loop reads CASSLVRHTEAFF. The CDR3 nucleotides read TGTGCCAGCAGCTTAGTGAGGCACACTGAAGCTTTCTTT.

The V and J genes are TRBV27 and TRBJ2-3; maybe TRBD2 (6 bases). The V end was cut by 3 bases, the J end by 1 base, with 11 bases between. The length of the CDR3 is 15 residues. The germline V gene has CDR1 MNHEY and CDR2 SMNVEV (reference sequence). CDR3 protein: CASSFARLGTDTQYF. CDR3 DNA: TGTGCCAGCAGTTTTGCTAGACTAGGCACAGATACGCAGTATTTT.

J is TRBJ1-2 and V is TRBV21-1; TRBD1 was called by the table and not checked on the DNA. TRBV21-1 is a pseudogene locus. The length of the CDR3 is 14 residues. CDR3 residues: CASSAWTADYGYTF. The CDR3 region has the DNA TGTGCCAGCAGCGCGTGGACAGCCGACTATGGCTACACCTTC.

This clone was detected a few times. The CDR3 here is CASSLGDRGPYEQYF. CDR3 bases: TGCGCCAGCAGCCTGGGGGACAGGGGACCCTACGAGCAGTACTTC. The chain links TRBV5-1 to TRBJ2-7; 10 bases are a match to TRBD1. The CDR3 length is 15 residues. The V gene end was trimmed by 4 bases and the J gene end by 2 bases; junction bases not matched to a gene: 6. Germline V gives CDR1 SGHRS, CDR2 YFSETQ.

The chain carries TRBV29-1 and TRBJ1-4; 9 nucleotides align to TRBD1. The CDR3 covers 16 residues. V lost 7 bases and J lost 5; bases outside the gene matches: 14. CDR1 SQVTM and CDR2 ANQGSEA come from the germline V gene. As DNA, the CDR3 is TGCAGCGCTACGGACAGGGGTGGAGGGCTGAATGAAAAACTGTTTTTT. It yields the protein CSATDRGGGLNEKLFF. Drawing the rest from reference TRBV29-1 and TRBJ1-4, the complete variable domain is SAVISQKPSRDICQRGTSLTIQCQVDSQVTMMFWYRQQPGQSLTLIATANQGSEATYESGFVIDKFPISRPNLTFSTLTVSNMSPEDSSIYLCSATDRGGGLNEKLFFGSGTQLSVL.

The chain couples TRBV6-5 to TRBJ2-1; the match to TRBD1 covers 8 bases. The CDR3 has 13 amino acids. Germline CDR1 MNHEY, CDR2 SVGAGI. The junction had 5 bases not matched to a gene; V was cut back by 6 bases and J by 7 bases. The CDR3 is CASRTGALNEQFF. DNA for the CDR3: TGTGCCAGCAGGACAGGGGCCCTGAATGAGCAGTTCTTC.

The chain carries TRBV28 and TRBJ2-1, with D possibly TRBD1 on 5 matching bases. V was cut by 4 bases and J by 5 bases, with 9 bases left in between. This CDR3 spans 13 amino acids. In germline, CDR1 is MDHEN, CDR2 SYDVKM. The CDR3 nucleotides read TGTGCCAGCAGTTCCGACAGTAACAATGAGCAGTTCTTC. Translation: CASSSDSNNEQFF.

The chain links TRBV12-5 to TRBJ2-1; D not resolved. The CDR3 covers 13 residues. Germline V gene sequence: CDR1 LGHNT, CDR2 FRNRAP. V gave up 6 bases and J gave up 12 bases, with 18 bases separating them. The CDR3 loop is CASGVEPNSRQFF. The CDR3 DNA follows: TGTGCTAGTGGGGTCGAGCCCAATTCGCGGCAGTTCTTC.

This clone was counted between two and nine times. This rearrangement joins TRBV27 to TRBJ1-1, with TRBD1 matching 7 bases. Germline V gene sequence: CDR1 MNHEY, CDR2 SMNVEV (reference sequence). With 5 bases clipped from V and 0 bases from J, the junction kept 9 bases outside the gene matches. There are 16 residues in the CDR3. The CDR3 DNA sequence: TGTGCCAGCAGTCCCAGCCGGGACAGAATGAACACTGAAGCTTTCTTT. Residues: CASSPSRDRMNTEAFF.

J is TRBJ2-7 and V is TRBV28, with D perhaps TRBD2 (5 bases). In germline, CDR1 is MDHEN, CDR2 SYDVKM. Between the trimmed V and J ends, which lost 5 bases and 2 bases, there was a span of 10 bases. This CDR3 has 13 residues. In DNA form, the CDR3 reads TGTGCCAGCAGTACTAGTGTCACCTACGAGCAGTACTTC. Translation: CASSTSVTYEQYF.

The chain couples TRBV4-1 to TRBJ1-6; TRBD1 is a possible D gene (6 bases). The CDR3 sequence is 15 residues long. The V gene's germline CDR1 is MGHRA and CDR2 YSYEKL. Trimming left V 1 base short and J 8 bases short, with 12 bases between. The CDR3 loop is CASSQGSPGDSPLHF. CDR3 in DNA: TGCGCCAGCAGCCAAGGGAGCCCAGGGGATTCACCCCTCCACTTT.

The chain employs TRBV3-1 (or the pseudogene TRBV3-2) and TRBJ1-2; D is possibly TRBD1 (5 bases). This CDR3 is 15 amino acids long. Germline assignment: CDR1 LGHDT and CDR2 YNNKEL (reference sequence). Trimming left V 2 bases short and J 3 bases short, with 13 bases between. The CDR3 DNA is TGTGCCAGCAGCCAATCCTCGTGGACATACTATGGCTACACCTTC. Its protein is CASSQSSWTYYGYTF.

The V call is TRBV3-1 (or the pseudogene TRBV3-2), the J call TRBJ2-1; a weak D match, TRBD2 (6 bases). CDR1 and CDR2 from the germline V gene are LGHDT and YNNKEL (reference sequence). This CDR3 contains 15 residues. The V end lost 1 base, the J end lost 1 base, and 8 bases lay between the germline ends. CDR3 sequence reads: CASSQVRGSYNEQFF. CDR3 coding DNA: TGTGCCAGCAGCCAAGTGCGGGGATCCTACAATGAGCAGTTCTTC.

This sequence joins TRBV19 and TRBJ1-5; 7 bases map to TRBD1. The CDR3 runs to 17 residues. V lost 1 base and J lost 0; bases outside the gene matches: 6. Germline lookup yields CDR1 LNHDA and CDR2 SQIVND (reference sequence). CDR3 loop: CASSIGDSYYSNQPQHF. The CDR3 nucleotides read TGTGCCAGTAGTATAGGGGACAGCTATTATAGCAATCAGCCCCAGCATTTT.

The rearrangement joins TRBV2 to TRBJ1-6; maybe TRBD1 (5 bases). V was clipped by 3 bases and J by 5 bases, with 11 bases between them. This CDR3 region has 15 residues. The germline gives CDR1 SNHLY, CDR2 FYNNEI. The CDR3, as DNA: TGTGCCAGCAGTGATTACAGGAGGGATAATTCACCCCTCCACTTT. Translating it yields CASSDYRRDNSPLHF.

The gene calls are TRBV2 and TRBJ2-3; TRBD2 is a possible D gene (5 bases). There are 12 residues in the CDR3. V gave up 7 bases and J gave up 2 bases, with 7 bases separating them. Germline values: CDR1 SNHLY, CDR2 FYNNEI. CDR3 region: CASTEVTDTQYF. In DNA form, the CDR3 reads TGTGCCAGCACGGAGGTCACAGATACGCAGTATTTT.

Concerning this clone: Different DNA sequences within this sample yield the same CDR3. The chain employs TRBV3-1 (or the pseudogene TRBV3-2) and TRBJ2-3; D is ambiguous. The CDR3 is 12 amino acids. Between the trimmed V and J ends, which lost 4 bases and 3 bases, there was a span of 5 bases. The germline V gene has CDR1 LGHDT and CDR2 YNNKEL (reference sequence). DNA for the CDR3: TGTGCCAGCAGCCCCGGTACAGATACGCAGTATTTT. Protein: CASSPGTDTQYF.

The CDR3 sequence: CASSYIRFAQLTEEQYF. CDR3 nucleotide sequence: TGTGCCAGCAGTTACATACGATTTGCCCAACTAACGGAGGAGCAGTACTTC. V and J are TRBV6-2 or TRBV6-3 and TRBJ2-7; no definite D call. Germline CDR1 is MNHEY and CDR2 is SVGEGT. The CDR3 has 17 residues. The V and J ends lost 2 bases and 7 bases respectively, with 24 bases between them.

This chain connects TRBV7-9 to TRBJ1-1; a possible D gene is TRBD1 (6 bases). The CDR3 length is 16 residues. In germline, CDR1 is SEHNR, CDR2 FQNEAQ (reference sequence). With 5 bases removed from V and 1 base from J, the gap between germline ends came to 17 bases. This CDR3 reads CASSPASTGQNTEAFF. CDR3 DNA sequence: TGTGCCAGCAGCCCCGCTAGCACAGGGCAGAACACTGAAGCTTTCTTT.